This T cell receptor beta chain was identified during a study of blood T cell repertoires in COVID-19. Study-wide context: Samples taken during acute and convalescent COVID-19 were collected in the United States, Italy and Spain. T cells, B-cell-depleted T cells, or PBMCs provided the cDNA or gDNA that served as material.

Original processing methods: It was from reference gene primer amplification that nucleated cell counts were estimated. Only in-frame clones appear in the TCRdb table, and some are missing; sequencing was by immunoSEQ multiplex PCR. Clone size and V and J calls were adopted from that table, with D and trimming inferred from the DNA. Of about 190,000 clones listed, almost 80% are singletons. The CDR3 length is 14 residues. Germline loops: CDR1 MRHNA, CDR2 SNTAGT. V lost 10 bases and J lost 0, with 12 bases in between. The V gene is TRBV6-4, the J gene TRBJ1-4; D gene unclear. This receptor was obtained from a woman aged 70-85 years with acute or convalescent COVID-19. The sequencing sample was made of peripheral blood. The CDR3 is CATRTEATNEKLFF. The CDR3, as DNA: TGTGCCACCCGGACGGAGGCAACTAATGAAAAACTGTTTTTT.